The 9 T cell receptor beta chains in this list originate from one sample, sequenced in a study of tumor and adjacent non-tumor tissue in lung cancer (dated by TCRdb to 2017 to 2018). RNA was isolated from bulk, unsorted tissue, and RNA quality was assessed with a NanoDrop ND-1000 and an Agilent 2100. Distant non-tumor tissue taken more than 3 cm from the tumor edge was used as the normal lung sample. The protocol used for the library was multiplex PCR. The listed sequencing device is Illumina HiSeq 2500. Following protocols modified from ARM-PCR, the researchers constructed TCRbeta libraries through three rounds of nested PCR with primers (Table S4). TCRdb handled the public reads itself, with Q25 trimming in fastp and clone calling in MiXCR, and kept productive beta chains. Identical CDR3 proteins give one entry, which carries the most common genes and DNA. This sample comprises about 67,000 distinct CDR3 sequences, around three quarters of them detected only once. The top ten clonotypes cover 35% to 55% of the sample.

Sequencing was done on a sample of distant non-tumor lung tissue. The receptors were sampled from a man aged 55-75 years with non-small cell lung cancer.

This clonotype was counted many times. The chain joins TRBV4-2 to TRBJ1-4, with 8 bases identical to TRBD1. CDR3 length: 16 amino acids. Germline V CDR1 and CDR2: LGHNA, YNFKEQ. V lost 0 bases to trimming and J lost 8 bases; unmatched junction nucleotides: 8. CDR3 residues: CASSQDYGQGREKLFF. The CDR3 DNA is TGTGCCAGCAGCCAAGATTACGGACAGGGTCGGGAAAAACTGTTTTTT.

By sample share, this clonotype is medium-sized. CDR3 sequence reads: CASSYRLDSQQYF. CDR3 in DNA: TGTGCCAGCAGTTACCGACTGGACAGCCAGCAGTACTTC. The rearrangement links TRBV6-5 to TRBJ2-7, with D maybe TRBD1 (6 bases). Germline lookup yields CDR1 MNHEY and CDR2 SVGAGI. This CDR3 comprises 13 residues. V lost 2 bases and J lost 8, with 13 bases in between.

There are a few counts of this clonotype. Mismatch with germline at one junction end may stem from a read error. The chain joins TRBV25-1 to TRBJ2-7; 11 nucleotides line up with TRBD2. Germline loops: CDR1 MGHDK, CDR2 SYGVNS. The CDR3 runs 15 residues. Written as DNA, the CDR3 is TGTTCCAGCAGTGCCCAAGGACTAGCGGGCCACGAGCAGTACTTC. Translating it yields CSSSAQGLAGHEQYF.

The DNA of the CDR3 is TGTGCCAGCGCAGTTAAGATGGCTAATGAGCAGTTCTTC. This translates into CASAVKMANEQFF. V and J are TRBV6-5 and TRBJ2-1; no definite D call. Germline lookup yields CDR1 MNHEY and CDR2 SVGAGI. V was trimmed by 8 bases and J by 7 bases, leaving 15 bases between them. CDR3 size: 13 residues.

This chain connects TRBV6-1 to TRBJ2-3; D gene unclear. The CDR3 runs to 13 residues. V lost 7 bases and J 2 bases, leaving 10 bases between the germline ends. CDR1 MNHNS and CDR2 SASEGT come from the germline V gene. The CDR3 DNA reads as TGTGCCAGCAATGTTGCCCTCACAGATACGCAGTATTTT. This translates into CASNVALTDTQYF.

This chain uses TRBV6-2 or TRBV6-3 with TRBJ2-7; possible D gene TRBD2, 6 bases. The CDR3 extends over 14 amino acids. The germline CDR1 and CDR2 sequences are MNHEY and SVGEGT. With 0 bases removed from V and 4 bases from J, the gap between germline ends came to 10 bases. The CDR3 DNA sequence: TGTGCCAGCAGTTACTCCGGGACTGCTTACGAGCAGTACTTC. Translating it yields CASSYSGTAYEQYF.

This clonotype was recorded many times. The V gene is TRBV20-1, the J gene TRBJ1-1, with a weak D call TRBD1 (5 bases). Germline lookup yields CDR1 DFQATT and CDR2 SNEGSKA (reference sequence). The CDR3 totals 15 residues. With 6 bases removed from V and 3 bases from J, the gap between germline ends came to 20 bases. CDR3 bases: TGCAGTGCCCCCTTGGGGGGGTCTCTGGACACTGAAGCTTTCTTT. This encodes CSAPLGGSLDTEAFF.

Remarks on this clonotype: An end of the junction does not agree with germline; a read error may underlie this. The chain employs TRBV6-5 and TRBJ1-2; a weak D match, TRBD1 (6 bases). Germline lookup yields CDR1 MNHEY and CDR2 SVGAGI. CDR3 length: 15 residues. CDR3 DNA: TGTGGCAGCAGTTACTCCAACCAGGGGTGGTATGGCTACACCTTC. Translation gives CGSSYSNQGWYGYTF.

With regard to this clonotype: An end of the junction differs from the germline gene, which may be a read error. The CDR3: CASCLDSTNEKPFF. The CDR3, as DNA: TGTGCCAGCTGCTTAGACTCAACTAATGAAAAACCGTTTTTT. The chain is built from TRBV5-5 and TRBJ1-4, with D unclear. This CDR3 has 14 amino acids. From germline, CDR1 is SGHKS and CDR2 YYEKEE (reference sequence).